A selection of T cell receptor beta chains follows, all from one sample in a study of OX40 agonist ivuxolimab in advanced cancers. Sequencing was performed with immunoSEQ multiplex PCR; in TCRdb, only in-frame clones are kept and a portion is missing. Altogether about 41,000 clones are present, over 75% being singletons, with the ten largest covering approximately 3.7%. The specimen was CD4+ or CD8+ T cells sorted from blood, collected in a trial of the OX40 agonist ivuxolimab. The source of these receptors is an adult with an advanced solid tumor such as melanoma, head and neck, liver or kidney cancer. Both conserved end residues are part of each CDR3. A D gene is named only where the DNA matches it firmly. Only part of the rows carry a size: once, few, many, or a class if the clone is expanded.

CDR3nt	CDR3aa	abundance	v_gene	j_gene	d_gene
TGTGCCAGCAGCTTACAGGATACCGAAGGGGACACTGAAGCTTTCTTT	CASSLQDTEGDTEAFF	.	TRBV5-4	TRBJ1-1	.
TGTGCCAGCAATACAGGGGAGGACACTGAAGCTTTCTTT	CASNTGEDTEAFF	.	TRBV2	TRBJ1-1	TRBD1
TGTGCCAGCAGCTTGGTAGGGCCCACAGATACGCAGTATTTT	CASSLVGPTDTQYF	.	TRBV5-6	TRBJ2-3	.
TGTGCCAGCAGCTTACCCGGACTAGCGTCAGATACGCAGTATTTT	CASSLPGLASDTQYF	.	TRBV11-3	TRBJ2-3	TRBD2
TGTGCCAGCAGCTTAGTGGGCAGGGCTAGGGAGCAGTACTTC	CASSLVGRAREQYF	.	TRBV7-2	TRBJ2-7	.
TGTGCCAGCAGGAGGACAGCCAGCACAGATACGCAGTATTTT	CASRRTASTDTQYF	.	TRBV2	TRBJ2-3	.
TGTGCCAGCTCACTCGACAGGGCGCCCAACTATGGCTACACCTTC	CASSLDRAPNYGYTF	.	TRBV18	TRBJ1-2	TRBD1
TGTGCCAGCAGCGGTAGGACTAGCGGGATTTATGAGCAGTTCTTC	CASSGRTSGIYEQFF	.	TRBV7-2	TRBJ2-1	TRBD2
TGTGCCAGCAGCCTCGGACATTTAGGGGATACGCAGTATTTT	CASSLGHLGDTQYF	.	TRBV5-8	TRBJ2-3	.
TGCGCCAGCAGCCTAATACAGGGGGGGCAAGAGACCCAGTACTTC	CASSLIQGGQETQYF	once	TRBV4-1	TRBJ2-5	.
TGTGCCAGTAGTGACAGGGCATCGGGAGAAGCTTTCTTT	CASSDRASGEAFF	.	TRBV19	TRBJ1-1	TRBD1
TGTGCCAGCACCGACTACAATGAGCAGTTCTTC	CASTDYNEQFF	.	TRBV7-9	TRBJ2-1	.
TGTGCCAGCAGCGTAGTTCTAGGAGAGACCCAGTACTTC	CASSVVLGETQYF	once	TRBV9	TRBJ2-5	.
TGTGCCAGCATTTCGCTAGCGGGATCCTACGAGCAGTACTTC	CASISLAGSYEQYF	.	TRBV6-5	TRBJ2-7	TRBD2
TGTGCCAGCAGTTACTCTAGCGGGACTACTAAGTACGAGCAGTACTTC	CASSYSSGTTKYEQYF	.	TRBV6-5	TRBJ2-7	TRBD2
TGTGCCAGCAGCCGTGGGCGGGCGAACACTGAAGCTTTCTTT	CASSRGRANTEAFF	.	TRBV11-3	TRBJ1-1	.
TGTGCCAGCAGCCTAGGGTCGGGAGACCGTCCCCCCTTC	CASSLGSGDRPPF	.	TRBV7-9	TRBJ1-2	.
TGTGCCAGTAGTATTAAGGCGGTGACTGTCTCTGGAAACACCATATATTTT	CASSIKAVTVSGNTIYF	few	TRBV19	TRBJ1-3	.
TGTGCCAGCAGACCAGAAGGGGTTCCTAACTATGGCTACACCTTC	CASRPEGVPNYGYTF	.	TRBV27	TRBJ1-2	.
TGTGCCAGCAGCCAAGAAGGTGGAGGGAACCACGAGCAGTACTTC	CASSQEGGGNHEQYF	.	TRBV4-2	TRBJ2-7	.
TGCGCCAGCAGCCCCAGAGCGGGAGGGCAGGGAGAGACCCAGTACTTC	CASSPRAGGQGETQYF	.	TRBV4-3	TRBJ2-5	TRBD2
TGTGCCAGCAGCTCTACAGGGGCATCCTACGAGCAGTACTTC	CASSSTGASYEQYF	.	TRBV7-9	TRBJ2-7	TRBD1
TGTGCCAGCACCTTAGCGGGAGGGTACAATGAGCAGTTCTTC	CASTLAGGYNEQFF	.	TRBV11-2	TRBJ2-1	TRBD2
TGTGCCAGCAGCGCTAAGGGCGTTCAGGCCCCGAACACCGGGGAGCTGTTTTTT	CASSAKGVQAPNTGELFF	.	TRBV11-2	TRBJ2-2	.
TGCGCCAGCAGCTTGGGTTCTAGCGTCCGGGGGGAGCTGTTTTTT	CASSLGSSVRGELFF	.	TRBV5-1	TRBJ2-2	.
TGTGCCAGCAGCCCTCCGGGGAGGCAGAACTATGGCTACACCTTC	CASSPPGRQNYGYTF	.	TRBV5-4	TRBJ1-2	.